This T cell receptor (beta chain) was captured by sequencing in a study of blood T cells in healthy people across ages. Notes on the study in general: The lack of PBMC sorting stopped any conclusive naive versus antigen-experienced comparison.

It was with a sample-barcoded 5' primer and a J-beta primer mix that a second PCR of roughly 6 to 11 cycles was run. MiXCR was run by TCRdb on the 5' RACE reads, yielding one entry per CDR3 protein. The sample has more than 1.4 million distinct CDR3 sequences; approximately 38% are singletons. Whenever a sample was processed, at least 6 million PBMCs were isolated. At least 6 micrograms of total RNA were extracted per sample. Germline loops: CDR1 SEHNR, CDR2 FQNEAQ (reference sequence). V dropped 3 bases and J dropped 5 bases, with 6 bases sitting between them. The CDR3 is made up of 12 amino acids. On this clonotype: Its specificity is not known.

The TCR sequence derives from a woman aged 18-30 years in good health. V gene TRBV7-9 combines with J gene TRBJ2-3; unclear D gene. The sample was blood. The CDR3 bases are TGTGCCAGCAGCTTCATTTTAGATACGCAGTATTTT. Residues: CASSFILDTQYF.